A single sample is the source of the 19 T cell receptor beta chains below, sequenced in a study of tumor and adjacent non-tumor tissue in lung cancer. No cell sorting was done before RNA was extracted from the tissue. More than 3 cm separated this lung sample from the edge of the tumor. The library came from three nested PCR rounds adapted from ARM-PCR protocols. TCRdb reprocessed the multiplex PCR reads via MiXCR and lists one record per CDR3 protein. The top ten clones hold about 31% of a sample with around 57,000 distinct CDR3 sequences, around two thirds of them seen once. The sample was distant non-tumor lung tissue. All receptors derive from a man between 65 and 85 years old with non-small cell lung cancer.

The CDR3 spells CSASSGRSGNTIYF. In DNA form, the CDR3 reads TGCAGTGCTAGCTCGGGGAGGTCTGGAAACACCATATATTTT. The J gene is TRBJ1-3, the V gene TRBV20-1; D is unresolved. The V and J ends lost 3 bases and 1 base respectively, with 10 bases between them. CDR1 and CDR2 from the germline V gene are DFQATT and SNEGSKA (reference sequence). The CDR3 sequence is 14 residues long.

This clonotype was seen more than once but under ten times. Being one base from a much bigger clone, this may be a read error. This chain's CDR3 is CSVGGAGVDQPQHF. The CDR3 DNA sequence: TGCAGCGTTGGGGGGGCCGGGGTCGATCAGCCCCAGCATTTT. This chain uses TRBV29-1 with TRBJ1-5, with TRBD1 as a possible D gene (6 bases). Trimming shortened V by 4 bases and J by 5 bases, and 15 bases separated the two germline ends. This CDR3 has 14 residues. Germline V gene data show CDR1 as SQVTM and CDR2 as ANQGSEA.

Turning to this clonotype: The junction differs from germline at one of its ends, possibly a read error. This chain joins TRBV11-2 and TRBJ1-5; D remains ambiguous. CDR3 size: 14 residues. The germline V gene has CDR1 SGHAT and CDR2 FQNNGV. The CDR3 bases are TGTGCCAGCAGCTTAGGTGCGGGGAACCAGCCCGAGCATTTT. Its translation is CASSLGAGNQPEHF.

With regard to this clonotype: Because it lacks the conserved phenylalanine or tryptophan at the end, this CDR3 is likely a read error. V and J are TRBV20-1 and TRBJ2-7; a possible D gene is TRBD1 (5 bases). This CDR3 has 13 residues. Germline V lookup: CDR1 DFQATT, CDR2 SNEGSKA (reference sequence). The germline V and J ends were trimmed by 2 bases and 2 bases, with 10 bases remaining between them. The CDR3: CSARRTRTYEQYS. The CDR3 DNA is TGCAGTGCTAGACGGACAAGAACCTACGAGCAGTACTCC.

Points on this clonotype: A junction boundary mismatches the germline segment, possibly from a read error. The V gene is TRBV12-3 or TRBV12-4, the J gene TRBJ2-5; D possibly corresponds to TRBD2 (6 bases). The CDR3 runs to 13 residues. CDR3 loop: CASRASGGETRYF. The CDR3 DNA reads TGTGCTAGCAGGGCCTCCGGAGGGGAGACCCGATACTTC.

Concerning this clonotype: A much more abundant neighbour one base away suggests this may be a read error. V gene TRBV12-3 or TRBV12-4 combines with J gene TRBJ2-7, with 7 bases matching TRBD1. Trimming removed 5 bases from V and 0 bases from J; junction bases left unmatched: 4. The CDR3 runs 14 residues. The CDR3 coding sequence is TGTGCCAGCAGTCCCGGGACAGCCTCCTACGAGCAGTACTTC. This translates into CASSPGTASYEQYF.

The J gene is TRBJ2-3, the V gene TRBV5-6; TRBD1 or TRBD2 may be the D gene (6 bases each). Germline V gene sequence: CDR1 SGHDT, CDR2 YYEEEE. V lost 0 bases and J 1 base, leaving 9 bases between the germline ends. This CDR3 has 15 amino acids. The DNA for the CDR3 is TGTGCCAGCAGCTTGGTCGGGGGCGGCACAGATACGCAGTATTTT. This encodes CASSLVGGGTDTQYF.

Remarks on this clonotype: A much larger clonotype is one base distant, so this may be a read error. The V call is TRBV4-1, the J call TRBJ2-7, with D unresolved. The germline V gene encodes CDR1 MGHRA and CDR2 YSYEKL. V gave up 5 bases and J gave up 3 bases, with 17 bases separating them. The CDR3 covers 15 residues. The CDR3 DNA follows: TGCGCCAGCAGCTCTTCACCGGTACAGCTCTACGAGCAGTACTTC. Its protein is CASSSSPVQLYEQYF.

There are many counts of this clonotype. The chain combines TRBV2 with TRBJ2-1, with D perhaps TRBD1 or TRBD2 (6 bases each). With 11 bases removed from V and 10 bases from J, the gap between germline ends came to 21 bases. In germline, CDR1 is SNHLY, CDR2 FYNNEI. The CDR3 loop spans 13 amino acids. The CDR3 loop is CAGGTRLLGEQFF. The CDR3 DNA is TGTGCCGGCGGGACACGCCTATTAGGGGAGCAGTTCTTC.

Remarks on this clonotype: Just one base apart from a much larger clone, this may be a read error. CDR3: CVSSPGGFSGANVLTF. CDR3 DNA: TGTGTCAGCAGCCCTGGGGGATTCTCTGGGGCCAACGTCCTGACTTTC. The chain employs TRBV14 and TRBJ2-6; the D gene could be TRBD1 or TRBD2 (5 bases each). CDR1 and CDR2 from the germline V gene are SGHDN and FVKESK. The CDR3 sequence is 16 residues long.

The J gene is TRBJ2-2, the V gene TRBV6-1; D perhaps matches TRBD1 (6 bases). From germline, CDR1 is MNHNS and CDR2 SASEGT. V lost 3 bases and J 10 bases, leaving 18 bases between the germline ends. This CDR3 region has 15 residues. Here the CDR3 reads CASSDSQGRTPELFF. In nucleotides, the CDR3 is TGTGCCAGCAGTGATTCACAGGGTCGGACACCGGAGCTGTTTTTT.

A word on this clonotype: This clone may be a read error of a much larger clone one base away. CDR3 bases: TGTGCCAGCAGGGGCTGGAACCCAGATACGCAGTATTTT. This codes for CASRGWNPDTQYF. V is TRBV28 and J is TRBJ2-3; D not resolved. Germline CDR1 reads MDHEN; CDR2 reads SYDVKM. The CDR3 is made up of 13 amino acids. V was trimmed by 6 bases and J by 4 bases, leaving 11 bases between them.

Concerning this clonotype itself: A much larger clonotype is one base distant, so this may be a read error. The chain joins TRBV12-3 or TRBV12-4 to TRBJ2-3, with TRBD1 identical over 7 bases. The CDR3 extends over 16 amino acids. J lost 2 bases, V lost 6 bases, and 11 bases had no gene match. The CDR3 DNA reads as TGTGCCAGCAGGCCTTCGACAGGGTGCTTCACAGATACGCAGTATTTT. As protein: CASRPSTGCFTDTQYF.

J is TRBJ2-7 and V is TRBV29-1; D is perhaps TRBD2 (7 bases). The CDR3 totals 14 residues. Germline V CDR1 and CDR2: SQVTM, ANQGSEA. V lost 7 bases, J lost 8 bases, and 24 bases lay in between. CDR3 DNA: TGCAGCGCTAGAGGGGGGGAAGTTAATTACAAGCAGTACTTC. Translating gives CSARGGEVNYKQYF.

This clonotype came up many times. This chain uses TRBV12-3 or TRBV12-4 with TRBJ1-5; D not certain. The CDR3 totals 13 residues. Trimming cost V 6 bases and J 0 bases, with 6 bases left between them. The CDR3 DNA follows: TGTGCCAGCAGCCAAAGTAGCAATCAGCCCCAGCATTTT. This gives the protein CASSQSSNQPQHF.

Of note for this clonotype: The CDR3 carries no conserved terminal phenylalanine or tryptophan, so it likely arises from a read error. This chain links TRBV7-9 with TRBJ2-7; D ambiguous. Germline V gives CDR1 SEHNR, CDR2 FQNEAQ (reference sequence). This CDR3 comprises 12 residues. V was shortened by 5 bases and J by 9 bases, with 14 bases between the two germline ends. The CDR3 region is CASSPRLGAQYS. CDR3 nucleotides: TGTGCCAGCAGCCCCCGCCTTGGCGCGCAGTACTCC.

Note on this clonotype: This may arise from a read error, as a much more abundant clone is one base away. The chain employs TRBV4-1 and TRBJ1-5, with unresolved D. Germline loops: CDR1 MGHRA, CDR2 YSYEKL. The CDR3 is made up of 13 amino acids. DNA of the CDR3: TGCGCCAGCTGCCAGTCCGATTGGCAGCCCCAGCATTTT. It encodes CASCQSDWQPQHF.

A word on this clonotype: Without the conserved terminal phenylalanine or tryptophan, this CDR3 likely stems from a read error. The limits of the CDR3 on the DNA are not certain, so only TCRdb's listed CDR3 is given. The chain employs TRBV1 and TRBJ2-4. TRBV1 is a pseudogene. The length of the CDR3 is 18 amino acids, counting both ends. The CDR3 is CTSSQVLRVPRAKNIQYL.

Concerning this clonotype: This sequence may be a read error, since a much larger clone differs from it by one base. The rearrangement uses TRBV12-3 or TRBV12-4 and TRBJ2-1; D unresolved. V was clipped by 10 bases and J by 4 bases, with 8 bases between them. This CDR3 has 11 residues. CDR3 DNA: TGTGCCATCAGAACTTACAATGAGCAGTTCTTC. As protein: CAIRTYNEQFF.